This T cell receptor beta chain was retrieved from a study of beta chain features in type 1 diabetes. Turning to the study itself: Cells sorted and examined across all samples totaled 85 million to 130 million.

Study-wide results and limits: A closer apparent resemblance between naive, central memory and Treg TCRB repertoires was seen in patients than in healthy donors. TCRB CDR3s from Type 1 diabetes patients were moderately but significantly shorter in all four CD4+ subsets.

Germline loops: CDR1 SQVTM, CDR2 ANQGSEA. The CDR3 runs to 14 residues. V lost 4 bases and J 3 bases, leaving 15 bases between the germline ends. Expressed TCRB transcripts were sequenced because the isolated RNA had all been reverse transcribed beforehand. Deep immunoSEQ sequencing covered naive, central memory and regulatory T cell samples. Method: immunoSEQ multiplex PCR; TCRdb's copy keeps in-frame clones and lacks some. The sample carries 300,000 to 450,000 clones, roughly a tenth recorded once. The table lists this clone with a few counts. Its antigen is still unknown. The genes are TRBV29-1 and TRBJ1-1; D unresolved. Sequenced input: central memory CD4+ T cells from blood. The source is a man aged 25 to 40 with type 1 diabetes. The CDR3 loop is CSVGLGGYDTEAFF. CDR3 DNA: TGCAGCGTTGGGCTGGGAGGTTATGACACTGAAGCTTTCTTT.